This entry lists 10 T cell receptor beta chains sequenced from one sample in a study of T cells in Graves' hyperthyroidism and ophthalmopathy. Researchers took RNA transcripts and amplified the TCR beta CDR3 regions from them. The HTBI primer set served for first-round RT-PCR of the TCR CDR3. TCRdb re-called the multiplex PCR reads through MiXCR, storing one row per CDR3 protein. The sample yields around 690,000 distinct CDR3 sequences, approximately 15% seen once. The sequencing input was blood. These receptors were obtained from a man aged 50 or older with Graves' hyperthyroidism.

The rearrangement uses TRBV7-9 and TRBJ2-7, with 9 bases identical to TRBD2. V was pared by 5 bases and J by 6 bases, with 8 bases of the junction left unmatched. The CDR3 runs 14 residues. Germline V lookup: CDR1 SEHNR, CDR2 FQNEAQ (reference sequence). CDR3 region: CASSVSSGDSEQYF. DNA for the CDR3: TGTGCCAGCAGCGTCTCTAGCGGGGATAGCGAGCAGTACTTC.

This clonotype was counted a few times. This chain connects TRBV12-3 or TRBV12-4 to TRBJ2-7, with a tentative D call TRBD2 (5 bases). With 6 bases removed from V and 5 bases from J, the gap between germline ends came to 14 bases. This CDR3 has 13 residues. The CDR3 region is CASSRREGNEQYF. CDR3 in DNA: TGTGCCAGCAGCCGGAGAGAGGGCAACGAGCAGTACTTC.

This clonotype came up many times. The chain has TRBV5-1 and TRBJ2-3, with TRBD2 matching over 11 bases. V trimming: 3 bases; J trimming: 3 bases; junction bases outside the gene matches: 6. Germline values: CDR1 SGHRS, CDR2 YFSETQ. The length of the CDR3 is 16 residues. The CDR3 DNA follows: TGCGCCAGCAGCTCCGATGGGACTAGCGGAACAGATACGCAGTATTTT. The encoded protein is CASSSDGTSGTDTQYF.

The chain links TRBV28 to TRBJ1-6; unclear D gene. In germline, CDR1 is MDHEN, CDR2 SYDVKM. V gave up 6 bases and J gave up 12 bases, with 12 bases separating them. The CDR3 spans 12 residues. CDR3 in amino acids: CASRLTVQPLHF. The CDR3 region has the DNA TGTGCCAGCAGACTCACGGTCCAACCCCTCCACTTT.

The table lists this clonotype with many counts. The chain carries TRBV10-3 and TRBJ2-1; D might be TRBD1 (5 bases). CDR1 is ENHRY, CDR2 SYGVKD, per germline. Trimming removed 3 bases at V and 6 bases at J, with 15 bases between. The CDR3 loop spans 15 amino acids. CDR3 loop: CAISEPSGRFNEQFF. As DNA, the CDR3 is TGTGCCATCAGTGAACCCTCAGGGCGGTTCAATGAGCAGTTCTTC.

To note about this clonotype: At one of its ends the junction is not consistent with the germline gene, which may arise from a read error. This chain joins TRBV29-1 and TRBJ1-3; no definite D call. Germline V gives CDR1 SQVTM, CDR2 ANQGSEA. This CDR3 contains 14 residues. DNA for the CDR3: TGCAGCGTTGAAGAGGACTTCTCTGAAAACACCATATATTTT. Translation gives CSVEEDFSENTIYF.

This clonotype has only a few counts. The V call is TRBV2, the J call TRBJ2-5, with 7 bases that match TRBD1. CDR1 and CDR2 (germline): SNHLY, FYNNEI. Trimming cost V 2 bases and J 5 bases; bases outside gene matches: 8. This CDR3 region has 15 residues. The DNA of the CDR3 is TGTGCCAGCAGTGAACCGACAGGGCTCGGTGAGACCCAGTACTTC. It is translated as CASSEPTGLGETQYF.

At least ten counts were recorded for this clonotype. The CDR3 protein is CASSPGRDQPQHF. For the CDR3, the DNA is TGTGCCAGCTCACCGGGCAGAGATCAGCCCCAGCATTTT. The V and J genes are TRBV18 and TRBJ1-5; D remains ambiguous. This CDR3 has 13 residues. Germline V CDR1 and CDR2: KGHSH, LQKENI. With 3 bases removed from V and 5 bases from J, the gap between germline ends came to 8 bases. The complete variable domain, with remaining parts taken from reference TRBV18 and TRBJ1-5, reads NAGVMQNPRHLVRRRGQEARLRCSPMKGHSHVYWYRQLPEEGLKFMVYLQKENIIDESGMPKERFSAEFPKEGPSILRIQQVVRGDSAAYFCASSPGRDQPQHFGDGTRLSIL.

The chain combines TRBV10-2 with TRBJ1-5; D gene unclear. The length of the CDR3 is 11 residues. Germline V gene data show CDR1 as WSHSY and CDR2 as SAAADI. Trimming took off 2 bases at V and 9 bases at J, with 5 bases between the two ends. The CDR3 sequence: CASSEGWPQHF. CDR3 nucleotides: TGCGCCAGCAGTGAGGGGTGGCCCCAGCATTTT.

The chain recombines TRBV7-9 with TRBJ1-1, with 8 bases fitting TRBD1. With V trimmed by 4 bases and J by 7 bases, 14 bases remained unmatched. The germline V gene encodes CDR1 SEHNR and CDR2 FQNEAQ (reference sequence). CDR3 length equals 16 residues. The CDR3 spells CASSYTRTGIRVEAFF. The CDR3 DNA reads TGTGCCAGCAGCTATACAAGGACAGGGATACGTGTTGAAGCTTTCTTT.